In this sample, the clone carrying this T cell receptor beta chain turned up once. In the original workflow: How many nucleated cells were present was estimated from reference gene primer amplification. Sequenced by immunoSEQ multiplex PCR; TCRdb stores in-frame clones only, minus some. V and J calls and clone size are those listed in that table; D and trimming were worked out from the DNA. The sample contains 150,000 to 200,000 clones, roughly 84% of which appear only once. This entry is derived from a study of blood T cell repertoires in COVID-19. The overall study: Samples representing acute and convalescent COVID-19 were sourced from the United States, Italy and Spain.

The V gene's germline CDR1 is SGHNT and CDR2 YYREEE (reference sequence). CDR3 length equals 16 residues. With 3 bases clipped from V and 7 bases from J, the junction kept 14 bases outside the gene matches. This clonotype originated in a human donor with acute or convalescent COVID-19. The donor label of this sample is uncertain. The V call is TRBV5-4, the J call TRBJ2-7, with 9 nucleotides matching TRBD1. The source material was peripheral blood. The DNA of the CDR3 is TGTGCCAGCAGCTCCCCCCCGGGACAGGGAACAGGGGAGCAGTACTTC. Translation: CASSSPPGQGTGEQYF.